A single sample gave rise to the 26 T cell receptor beta chains below, sequenced in a study of cytomegalovirus exposure and HLA in healthy donors. The study ran its PCR with 60 Vbeta and 13 Jbeta primers. Produced via immunoSEQ multiplex PCR; TCRdb's table is partial and in-frame only. Here the sample spans some 170,000 clones, around four fifths being singletons. The sequenced material came from PBMCs. The receptor set was obtained from a young man in good health and CMV-seropositive.

The chain uses TRBV27 and TRBJ1-6, with D tentatively TRBD1 (5 bases). Germline V gives CDR1 MNHEY, CDR2 SMNVEV (reference sequence). The ends were cut back, 8 bases at V and 7 bases at J, with 15 bases in the middle. The CDR3 consists of 14 residues. The CDR3 spells CASRLTGGNSPLHF. The CDR3 coding sequence is TGTGCCAGCCGTCTCACTGGGGGGAATTCACCCCTCCACTTT.

This chain connects TRBV6-5 to TRBJ2-4; TRBD2 agrees at 7 bases. Germline loops: CDR1 MNHEY, CDR2 SVGAGI. This CDR3 is built from 15 residues. V trimming: 6 bases; J trimming: 4 bases; junction bases outside the gene matches: 9. The CDR3 protein is CASRDSGGVKNIQYF. CDR3 DNA: TGTGCCAGCAGGGATAGTGGGGGGGTAAAAAACATTCAGTACTTC.

This chain joins TRBV5-6 and TRBJ2-7, with 9 bases aligning to TRBD1. Trimming removed 4 bases from V and 3 bases from J; junction bases left unmatched: 2. The CDR3 totals 13 residues. CDR1 is SGHDT, CDR2 YYEEEE, per germline. CDR3 nucleotide sequence: TGTGCCAGCAGCGGGACAGGGCTCTACGAGCAGTACTTC. This sequence encodes CASSGTGLYEQYF.

The V call is TRBV4-1, the J call TRBJ2-5; TRBD2 aligns across 11 bases. The J call is doubtful: the DNA matches TRBJ2-7 better. CDR3 length: 15 residues. Looked up from germline, CDR1 is MGHRA and CDR2 is YSYEKL. CDR3 residues: CASSRVLAGVSEQYF. The CDR3 nucleotides are TGCGCCAGCAGCCGGGTACTAGCGGGAGTTTCCGAGCAGTACTTC.

V usage is TRBV6-1 and J usage is TRBJ1-1, with unresolved D. Germline V CDR1 and CDR2: MNHNS, SASEGT. Trimming left V 7 bases short and J 1 base short, with 16 bases between. This CDR3 contains 15 residues. CDR3 coding DNA: TGTGCCAGCAAGGATAAGGACTCTAAGAACACTGAAGCTTTCTTT. Translation: CASKDKDSKNTEAFF.

The genes are TRBV19 and TRBJ1-2; TRBD1 agrees at 11 bases. The J segment lost 7 bases and the V segment lost 7 bases, leaving 8 bases of the junction unmatched. The CDR3 length is 14 residues. The germline CDR1 and CDR2 sequences are LNHDA and SQIVND (reference sequence). The CDR3 DNA sequence: TGTGCCAGTACAACGGACAGGGGGCAAGGTGGCTACACCTTC. It specifies CASTTDRGQGGYTF.

This sequence joins TRBV6-5 and TRBJ2-3; D gene ambiguous. Trimming took 8 bases from V and 6 from J, leaving 9 bases between them. Per the germline V gene, CDR1 is MNHEY and CDR2 is SVGAGI. This CDR3 is built from 11 residues. The CDR3 nucleotides read TGTGCCAGCCGAGCAACTGATACGCAGTATTTT. This encodes CASRATDTQYF.

The V gene is TRBV30, the J gene TRBJ2-2; maybe TRBD2 (6 bases). This CDR3 is built from 14 residues. CDR1 is GTSNPN, CDR2 SVGIG, per germline (reference sequence). V shed 5 bases and J shed 4 bases, with 14 bases lying between them. CDR3 DNA: TGTGCCTGGGATCCCGGGACTTTCACCGGGGAGCTGTTTTTT. It yields the protein CAWDPGTFTGELFF.

The rearrangement joins TRBV10-1 to TRBJ1-4, with TRBD1 matching over 7 bases. The V segment lost 3 bases and the J segment 3 bases; nucleotides outside the gene matches: 4. This CDR3 contains 15 residues. Germline V gene sequence: CDR1 WNHNN, CDR2 SYGVQD (reference sequence). CDR3 DNA sequence: TGCGCCAGCAGTGACCAGGGGGGCTCTAATGAAAAACTGTTTTTT. The encoded protein is CASSDQGGSNEKLFF.

The J gene is TRBJ2-2, the V gene TRBV4-1; no clear D. This CDR3 is 15 amino acids long. V shed 1 base and J shed 3 bases, with 9 bases lying between them. Germline V lookup: CDR1 MGHRA, CDR2 YSYEKL. The CDR3 nucleotides read TGCGCCAGCAGCCAAGCTTTCGGTCACACCGGGGAGCTGTTTTTT. Protein sequence: CASSQAFGHTGELFF.

In the case of this clone: The final CDR3 position lacks the conserved phenylalanine or tryptophan, pointing to a likely read error. Because the CDR3's place on the DNA is in doubt, the DNA is left out and the CDR3 is given as listed by TCRdb. This rearrangement joins TRBV20-1 to TRBJ1-5; TRBD1 is the table's D call and was not checked against the DNA. The germline V gene encodes CDR1 DFQATT and CDR2 SNEGSKA (reference sequence). Both ends counted, the CDR3 spans 8 residues. The CDR3 loop reads CSGGTRKI.

DNA of the CDR3: TGTGCCAGCAGCTTGGGCGGGACGGGAAATTCACCCCTCCACTTT. Translated: CASSLGGTGNSPLHF. The chain couples TRBV7-2 to TRBJ1-6, with a tentative D call TRBD1 (5 bases). V was pared by 3 bases and J by 7 bases, with 13 bases between. Germline V gene sequence: CDR1 SGHTA, CDR2 FQGNSA. The CDR3 covers 15 residues.

V usage is TRBV7-9 and J usage is TRBJ2-1; D perhaps matches TRBD2 (6 bases). Looked up from germline, CDR1 is SEHNR and CDR2 is FQNEAQ (reference sequence). V gave up 7 bases and J gave up 5 bases, with 24 bases separating them. CDR3 length equals 17 residues. CDR3 sequence: CASTQTHGPERDNEQFF. CDR3 in DNA: TGTGCCAGCACCCAAACCCACGGGCCCGAGCGGGACAATGAGCAGTTCTTC.

This chain's CDR3 is CASSPGQGDTGELFF. The CDR3 region has the DNA TGTGCCAGCAGCCCTGGACAGGGCGACACCGGGGAGCTGTTTTTT. This chain links TRBV5-6 with TRBJ2-2, with 8 bases aligning to TRBD1. Germline-derived CDR1 and CDR2 are SGHDT and YYEEEE. The CDR3 covers 15 residues. V dropped 4 bases and J dropped 3; count of bases not matched to a gene: 5.

About this clone itself: Here the CDR3 omits its conserved ending phenylalanine or tryptophan, so a read error is the likely source. The rearrangement links TRBV5-6 to TRBJ1-6; TRBD1 matches at 9 bases. Trimming at V came to 4 bases and at J to 12 bases, leaving 8 bases not matched to a gene. The CDR3 covers 14 residues. Germline V lookup: CDR1 SGHDT, CDR2 YYEEEE. The CDR3: CASSGGTGYEPLHL. DNA of the CDR3: TGTGCCAGCAGCGGAGGGACAGGGTACGAACCCCTCCACCTT.

The CDR3 reads CASSISSSYNSPLHF. The CDR3 bases are TGTGCCAGCAGTATAAGTAGCTCCTATAATTCACCCCTCCACTTT. This sequence joins TRBV25-1 and TRBJ1-6; D unclear. The germline V and J ends were trimmed by 5 bases and 0 bases, with 8 bases remaining between them. The CDR3 runs 15 residues. Germline CDR1 reads MGHDK; CDR2 reads SYGVNS.

The chain links TRBV6-6 to TRBJ2-7, with a tentative D call TRBD2 (6 bases). The CDR3 contains 14 residues. V was trimmed by 6 bases and J by 3 bases, leaving 15 bases between them. Germline V CDR1 and CDR2: MNHNY, SVGAGI (reference sequence). The CDR3 sequence: CASSPHTGVYEQYF. In DNA form, the CDR3 reads TGTGCCAGCAGCCCGCACACGGGGGTCTACGAGCAGTACTTC.

The chain couples TRBV10-3 to TRBJ2-1; D perhaps matches TRBD2 (7 bases). CDR1 ENHRY and CDR2 SYGVKD come from the germline V gene. V shed 6 bases and J shed 5 bases, with 14 bases lying between them. CDR3 length equals 14 residues. CDR3 in DNA: TGTGCCATCAGAGATGGGGGGGCGAACAATGAGCAGTTCTTC. Translation gives CAIRDGGANNEQFF.

In its sample, this clone was seen once. V gene TRBV19 combines with J gene TRBJ1-1; D might be TRBD1 (5 bases). The CDR3 consists of 17 residues. Germline loops: CDR1 LNHDA, CDR2 SQIVND (reference sequence). V lost 4 bases, J lost 0 bases, and 18 bases lay in between. CDR3 DNA sequence: TGTGCCAGTAGTACCCTGGGAGGGGCGCTCATGAACACTGAAGCTTTCTTT. Translating gives CASSTLGGALMNTEAFF.

Details on this clone: The same CDR3 arises from other DNA sequences in this sample as well. The chain combines TRBV5-1 with TRBJ2-1, with D unclear. This CDR3 has 15 residues. Trimming removed 0 bases at V and 0 bases at J, with 7 bases between. The V gene's germline CDR1 is SGHRS and CDR2 YFSETQ. CDR3 in DNA: TGCGCCAGCAGCTTGGAGGAGAGCTCCTACAATGAGCAGTTCTTC. Translated, it gives CASSLEESSYNEQFF. Filled out from reference TRBV5-1 and TRBJ2-1, the complete variable domain reads KAGVTQTPRYLIKTRGQQVTLSCSPISGHRSVSWYQQTPGQGLQFLFEYFSETQRNKGNFPGRFSGRQFSNSRSEMNVSTLELGDSALYLCASSLEESSYNEQFFGPGTRLTVL.

This chain uses TRBV6-4 with TRBJ2-3, with D possibly matching TRBD2 (5 bases). With 3 bases removed from V and 0 bases from J, the gap between germline ends came to 10 bases. The CDR3 totals 15 residues. Germline V lookup: CDR1 MRHNA, CDR2 SNTAGT. CDR3 bases: TGTGCCAGCAGTGAGCGGGCGGCTAGCACAGATACGCAGTATTTT. It specifies CASSERAASTDTQYF.

The genes are TRBV28 and TRBJ2-1; 7 bases are a match to TRBD2. J lost 5 bases, V lost 8 bases, and 12 bases had no gene match. CDR1 MDHEN and CDR2 SYDVKM come from the germline V gene. The CDR3 sequence is 15 residues long. The chain's CDR3 is CASSSTGGTHNEQFF. For the CDR3, the DNA is TGTGCCAGCTCCTCAACCGGGGGGACCCACAATGAGCAGTTCTTC.

The rearrangement links TRBV5-4 to TRBJ1-2; TRBD1 matches at 8 bases. There are 15 residues in the CDR3. CDR1 and CDR2 from the germline V gene are SGHNT and YYREEE (reference sequence). Trimming removed 4 bases from V and 8 bases from J; junction bases left unmatched: 13. DNA of the CDR3: TGTGCCAGCAGCACCCCCGGACAGGGCGCCGTCGGCTACACCTTC. This translates into CASSTPGQGAVGYTF. The variable domain in full, completed from reference TRBV5-4 and TRBJ1-2, reads ETGVTQSPTHLIKTRGQQVTLRCSSQSGHNTVSWYQQALGQGPQFIFQYYREEENGRGNFPPRFSGLQFPNYSSELNVNALELDDSALYLCASSTPGQGAVGYTFGSGTRLTVV.

The rearrangement uses TRBV27 and TRBJ2-7, with 9 bases fitting TRBD1. The V segment lost 2 bases and the J segment 2 bases; nucleotides outside the gene matches: 4. The CDR3 length is 15 residues. Germline CDR1 reads MNHEY; CDR2 reads SMNVEV (reference sequence). For the CDR3, the DNA is TGTGCCAGCAGTTTAGCCGGACAGGGGACCTACGAGCAGTACTTC. Residues: CASSLAGQGTYEQYF.

This chain uses TRBV15 with TRBJ1-1; 8 bases map to TRBD1. The CDR3 consists of 15 residues. Trimming took 3 bases from V and 0 from J; bases not matched to a gene: 3. Per germline, CDR1 LNHNV and CDR2 YYDKDF (reference sequence). The DNA of the CDR3 is TGTGCCACCAGCAGGGACAGGGTGATGAACACTGAAGCTTTCTTT. It specifies CATSRDRVMNTEAFF.

This chain links TRBV6-5 with TRBJ2-5, with 9 nucleotides matching TRBD1. Per germline, CDR1 MNHEY and CDR2 SVGAGI. V dropped 6 bases and J dropped 6; count of bases not matched to a gene: 11. The CDR3 has 15 amino acids. In nucleotides, the CDR3 is TGTGCCAGCAGAGCATCGGGACAGGGAGGACAGACCCAGTACTTC. It translates to CASRASGQGGQTQYF.